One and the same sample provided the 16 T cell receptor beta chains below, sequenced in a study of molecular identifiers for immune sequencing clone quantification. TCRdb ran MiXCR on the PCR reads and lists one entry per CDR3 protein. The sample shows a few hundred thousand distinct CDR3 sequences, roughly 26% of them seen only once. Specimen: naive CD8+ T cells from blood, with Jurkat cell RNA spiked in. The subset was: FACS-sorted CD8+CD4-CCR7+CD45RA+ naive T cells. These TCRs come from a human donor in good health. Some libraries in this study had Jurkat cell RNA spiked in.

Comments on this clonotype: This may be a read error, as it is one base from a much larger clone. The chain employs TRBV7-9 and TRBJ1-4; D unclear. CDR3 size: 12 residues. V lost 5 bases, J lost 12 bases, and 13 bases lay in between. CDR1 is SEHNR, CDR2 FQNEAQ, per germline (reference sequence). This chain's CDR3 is CASSPPVPELFF. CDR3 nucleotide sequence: TGTGCCAGCAGCCCCCCCGTCCCCGAACTGTTTTTT.

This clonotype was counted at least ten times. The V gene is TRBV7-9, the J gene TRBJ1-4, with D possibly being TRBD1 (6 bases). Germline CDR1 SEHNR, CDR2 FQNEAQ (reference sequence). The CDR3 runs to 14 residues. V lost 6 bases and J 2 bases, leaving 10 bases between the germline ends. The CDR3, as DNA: TGTGCCAGCAGTACAGGGAAGACTAATGAAAAACTGTTTTTT. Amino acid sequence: CASSTGKTNEKLFF.

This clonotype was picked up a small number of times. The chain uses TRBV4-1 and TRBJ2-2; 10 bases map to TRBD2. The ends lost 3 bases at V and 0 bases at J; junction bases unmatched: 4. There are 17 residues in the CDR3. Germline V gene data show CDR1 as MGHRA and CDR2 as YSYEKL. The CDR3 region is CASSHDSGRTNTGELFF. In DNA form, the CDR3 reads TGCGCCAGCAGCCACGATAGCGGGAGGACGAACACCGGGGAGCTGTTTTTT.

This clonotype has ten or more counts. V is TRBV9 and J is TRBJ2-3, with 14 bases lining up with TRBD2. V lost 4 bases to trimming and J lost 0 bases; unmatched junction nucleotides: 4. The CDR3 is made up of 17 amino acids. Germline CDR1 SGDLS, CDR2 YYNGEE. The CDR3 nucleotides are TGTGCCAGCAGCAGGGGACTAGCGGGGGCGAGCACAGATACGCAGTATTTT. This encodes CASSRGLAGASTDTQYF.

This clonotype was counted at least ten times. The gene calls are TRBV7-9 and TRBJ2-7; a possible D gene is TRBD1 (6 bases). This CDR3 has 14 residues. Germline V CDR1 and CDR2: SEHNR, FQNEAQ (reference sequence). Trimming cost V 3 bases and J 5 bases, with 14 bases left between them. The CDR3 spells CASSFSTGNDEQYF. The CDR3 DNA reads TGTGCCAGCAGCTTTTCAACAGGGAACGACGAGCAGTACTTC.

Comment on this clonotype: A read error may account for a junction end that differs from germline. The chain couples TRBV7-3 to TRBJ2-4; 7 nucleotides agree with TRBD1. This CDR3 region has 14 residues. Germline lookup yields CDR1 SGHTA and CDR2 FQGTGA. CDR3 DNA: TGTGCCAGCAGGGGGACAGCAAGTCAAAACACCTTGTACTTT. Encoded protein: CASRGTASQNTLYF.

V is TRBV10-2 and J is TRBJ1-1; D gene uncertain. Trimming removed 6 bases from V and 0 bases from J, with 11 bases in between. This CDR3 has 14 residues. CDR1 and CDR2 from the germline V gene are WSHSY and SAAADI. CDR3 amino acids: CASRVKGMNTEAFF. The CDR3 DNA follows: TGCGCCAGCAGGGTGAAGGGAATGAACACTGAAGCTTTCTTT.

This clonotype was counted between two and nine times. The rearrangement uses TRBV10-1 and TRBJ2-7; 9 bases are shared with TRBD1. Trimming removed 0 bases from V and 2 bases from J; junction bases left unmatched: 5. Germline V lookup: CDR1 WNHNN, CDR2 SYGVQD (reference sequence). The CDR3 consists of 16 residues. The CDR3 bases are TGCGCCAGCAGTGAGTCGACGGGACAGGGCGCCTACGAGCAGTACTTC. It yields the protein CASSESTGQGAYEQYF.

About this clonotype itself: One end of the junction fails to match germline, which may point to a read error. The chain's CDR3 is CASKVGQNNQPQHF. The CDR3 DNA follows: TGTGCCAGCAAGGTGGGACAGAACAATCAGCCTCAGCATTTT. J is TRBJ1-5 and V is TRBV12-3 or TRBV12-4, with 7 bases fitting TRBD1. This CDR3 is built from 14 residues.

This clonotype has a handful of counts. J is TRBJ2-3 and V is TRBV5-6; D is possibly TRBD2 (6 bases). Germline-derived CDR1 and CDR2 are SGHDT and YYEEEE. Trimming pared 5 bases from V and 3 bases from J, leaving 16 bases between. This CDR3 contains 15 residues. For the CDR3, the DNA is TGTGCCAGCAGTAGTAGCAGGGCGGGGACAGATACGCAGTATTTT. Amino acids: CASSSSRAGTDTQYF.

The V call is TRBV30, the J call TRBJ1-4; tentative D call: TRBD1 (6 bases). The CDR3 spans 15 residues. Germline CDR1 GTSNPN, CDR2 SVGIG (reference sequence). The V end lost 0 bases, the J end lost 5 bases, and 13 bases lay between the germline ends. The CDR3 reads CAWSVRTDKNEKLFF. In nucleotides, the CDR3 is TGTGCCTGGAGTGTTAGGACAGACAAAAATGAAAAACTGTTTTTT.

The CDR3 sequence is CSASWTGGVYYEQYF. In DNA form, the CDR3 reads TGCAGTGCTTCCTGGACAGGGGGAGTATACTACGAGCAGTACTTC. V usage is TRBV20-1 and J usage is TRBJ2-7; TRBD1 agrees at 10 bases. Germline V gene lookup returns CDR1 DFQATT and CDR2 SNEGSKA (reference sequence). V gave up 5 bases and J gave up 3 bases; unmatched junction bases: 10. CDR3 length: 15 residues.

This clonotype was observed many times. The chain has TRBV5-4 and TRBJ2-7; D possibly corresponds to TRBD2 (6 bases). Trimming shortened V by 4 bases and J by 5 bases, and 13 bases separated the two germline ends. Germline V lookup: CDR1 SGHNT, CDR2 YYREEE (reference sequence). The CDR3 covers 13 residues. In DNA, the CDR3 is TGTGCCAGCAGCCCATGGGGAGGCAACGAGCAGTACTTC. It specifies CASSPWGGNEQYF.

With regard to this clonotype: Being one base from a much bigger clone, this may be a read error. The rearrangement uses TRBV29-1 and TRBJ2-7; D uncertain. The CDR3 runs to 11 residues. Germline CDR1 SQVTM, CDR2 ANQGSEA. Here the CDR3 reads CSVEVRYERYF. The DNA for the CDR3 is TGCAGCGTTGAAGTCCGCTACGAGCGGTACTTC.

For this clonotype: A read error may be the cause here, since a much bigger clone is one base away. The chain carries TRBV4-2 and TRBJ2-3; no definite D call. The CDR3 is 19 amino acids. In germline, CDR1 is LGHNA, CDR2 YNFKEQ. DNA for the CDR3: TGTGTCAGCAGCCAAGATTCCGTACAAACCCTTTACGCCGCAGATACGCAGTATTTT. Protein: CVSSQDSVQTLYAADTQYF.

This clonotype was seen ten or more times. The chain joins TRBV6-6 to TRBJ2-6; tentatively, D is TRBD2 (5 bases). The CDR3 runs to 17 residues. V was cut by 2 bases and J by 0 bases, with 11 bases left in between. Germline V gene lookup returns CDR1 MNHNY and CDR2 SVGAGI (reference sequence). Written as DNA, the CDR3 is TGTGCCAGCAGTTACGATTTCGGACTCTCTGGGGCCAACGTCCTGACTTTC. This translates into CASSYDFGLSGANVLTF.